This note documents a single T cell receptor (beta chain) sequence. What it recognizes is unknown. This specimen belongs to a study of cytomegalovirus exposure and HLA in healthy donors. General observations from the study: The TCR clusters that emerged in the first cohort tended, a later analysis found, to co-occur in the 120 validation repertoires. Reports showed the classifier diagnosing cytomegalovirus status with high specificity and sensitivity. Researchers catalogued approximately 170 TCR beta chains as cytomegalovirus-associated. In vitro, three CMV-associated chains proved specific for CMV antigens.

V was shortened by 0 bases and J by 0 bases, with 6 bases between the two germline ends. The germline V gene encodes CDR1 SGHAT and CDR2 FQNNGV. This CDR3 is built from 15 residues. The method was immunoSEQ multiplex PCR; TCRdb's version includes in-frame clones alone and lacks a portion of them. The sample shows 180,000 or so clones, about nine tenths of them seen only once. The chain combines TRBV11-2 with TRBJ1-5, with D hard to call. Sequenced input: PBMCs. The clonotype was recovered from a man aged 30-40 years in good health and CMV-seropositive. The CDR3 nucleotides are TGTGCCAGCAGCTTAGATCGGGGTAGCAATCAGCCCCAGCATTTT. Its translation: CASSLDRGSNQPQHF.